The present T cell receptor (beta chain) was sequenced within a study of cytomegalovirus exposure and HLA in healthy donors. Findings and caveats of the study: Previously analyzed data showed that most TCR beta V segments were productive at a frequency of about 90% or about 30%. A few of the chains that were CMV-associated were confirmed in vitro to be specific for CMV antigens. An apparent linkage of common viral pathogens to several of the most significant clusters emerged in a later analysis.

With respect to this clone: Its antigen is undetermined.

CDR3 length: 17 amino acids. Germline-derived CDR1 and CDR2 are MNHEY and SMNVEV (reference sequence). V lost 3 bases and J lost 7; bases outside the gene matches: 12. Researchers ran the PCR with 60 Vbeta and 13 Jbeta primers. Methods used by the authors: In a later analysis, some 10 million of about 80 million unique beta chains occurred in at least two donors. Libraries were prepared by immunoSEQ multiplex PCR; TCRdb keeps only in-frame clonotypes and omits some of them. Clonal size and the V and J genes are those of that table, whereas D and trimming came from the DNA. The repertoire holds roughly 140,000 clones, about 86% seen once, with under 4.5% in the top ten.

This receptor was taken from a man in his forties in good health and CMV-seropositive. The chain carries TRBV27 and TRBJ1-6; 7 bases agree with TRBD1. The material sequenced was PBMCs. DNA of the CDR3: TGTGCCAGCAGTTTTGGACCGACAGGGTTAAAGAATTCACCCCTCCACTTT. Protein sequence: CASSFGPTGLKNSPLHF.